These 2 T cell receptor beta chains originate from one sample sequenced in a study of Graves' ophthalmopathy and Graves' hyperthyroidism. The authors amplified TCR beta CDR3 regions from RNA transcripts. In the first round, RT-PCR was carried out with HTBI primers, and a multiplex PCR formed the second round. TCRdb used MiXCR to reprocess the multiplex PCR reads, holding one entry per CDR3 protein. The sample lists approximately 500,000 distinct CDR3 sequences, about 15% seen once, with 8% to 10% in the top ten. Sample: blood. These receptor sequences come from a woman in her twenties or thirties with Graves' ophthalmopathy.

The sample holds one count of this clonotype. The V gene is TRBV6-1, the J gene TRBJ2-7; D uncertain. Deletions cut 8 bases from V and 2 bases from J, with 19 bases between. The CDR3 contains 15 residues. Germline V gene sequence: CDR1 MNHNS, CDR2 SASEGT. The CDR3: CASGQESGPTYEQYF. Written as DNA, the CDR3 is TGTGCCAGCGGTCAAGAATCGGGTCCTACCTACGAGCAGTACTTC.

This clonotype was recorded at least ten times. This chain uses TRBV5-1 with TRBJ2-2, with 10 bases that match TRBD2. With V trimmed by 4 bases and J by 1 base, 7 bases remained unmatched. CDR1 SGHRS and CDR2 YFSETQ come from the germline V gene. The CDR3 is made up of 17 amino acids. The CDR3 sequence: CASSNLRTSGNTGELFF. Here the CDR3 DNA reads TGCGCCAGCAGCAACCTGCGGACTAGCGGGAACACCGGGGAGCTGTTTTTT.